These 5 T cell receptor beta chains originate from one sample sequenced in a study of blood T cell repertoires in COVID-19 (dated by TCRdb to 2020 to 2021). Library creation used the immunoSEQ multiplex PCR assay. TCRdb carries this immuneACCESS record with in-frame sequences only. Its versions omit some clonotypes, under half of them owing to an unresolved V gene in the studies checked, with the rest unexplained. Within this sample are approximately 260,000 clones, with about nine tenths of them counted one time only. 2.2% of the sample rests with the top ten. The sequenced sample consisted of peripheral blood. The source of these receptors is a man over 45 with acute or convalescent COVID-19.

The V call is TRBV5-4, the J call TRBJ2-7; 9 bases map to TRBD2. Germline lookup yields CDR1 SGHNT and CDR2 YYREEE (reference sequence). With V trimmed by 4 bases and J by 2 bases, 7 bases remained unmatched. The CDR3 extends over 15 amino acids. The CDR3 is CASSTRGGLTYEQYF. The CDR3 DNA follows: TGTGCCAGCAGCACGCGGGGGGGCCTGACCTACGAGCAGTACTTC. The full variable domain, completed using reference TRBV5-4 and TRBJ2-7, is ETGVTQSPTHLIKTRGQQVTLRCSSQSGHNTVSWYQQALGQGPQFIFQYYREEENGRGNFPPRFSGLQFPNYSSELNVNALELDDSALYLCASSTRGGLTYEQYFGPGTRLTVT.

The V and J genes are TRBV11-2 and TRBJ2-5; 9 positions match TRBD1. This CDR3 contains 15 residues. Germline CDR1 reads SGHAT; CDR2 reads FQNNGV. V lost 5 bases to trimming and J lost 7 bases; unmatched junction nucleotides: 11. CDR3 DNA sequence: TGTGCCAGCAGCCCCTCGGGACAGGGTTTCGGGACCCAGTACTTC. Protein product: CASSPSGQGFGTQYF.

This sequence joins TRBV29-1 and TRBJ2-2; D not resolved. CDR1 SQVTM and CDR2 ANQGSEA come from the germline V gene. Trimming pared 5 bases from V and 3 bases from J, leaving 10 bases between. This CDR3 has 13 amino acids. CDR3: CSVWNSYTGELFF. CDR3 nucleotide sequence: TGCAGCGTTTGGAACAGTTACACCGGGGAGCTGTTTTTT.

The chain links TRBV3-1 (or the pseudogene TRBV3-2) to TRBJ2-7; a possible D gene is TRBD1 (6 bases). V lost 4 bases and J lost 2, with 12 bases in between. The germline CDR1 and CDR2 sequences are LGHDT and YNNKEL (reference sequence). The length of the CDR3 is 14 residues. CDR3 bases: TGTGCCAGCAGCCGGCTACAGGGCCCCTACGAGCAGTACTTC. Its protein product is CASSRLQGPYEQYF.

CDR3 sequence reads: CASSPSGGPNTEAFF. In DNA, the CDR3 is TGCGCCAGCAGCCCGTCGGGGGGGCCGAACACTGAAGCTTTCTTT. The V gene is TRBV5-1, the J gene TRBJ1-1; perhaps TRBD1 as D (6 bases). Germline CDR1 SGHRS, CDR2 YFSETQ. The CDR3 totals 15 residues. Trimming took off 4 bases at V and 1 base at J, with 14 bases between the two ends.